This record concerns one T cell receptor (beta chain) sequence. Its antigen is unidentified. These data come from a study of cytomegalovirus exposure and HLA in healthy donors. Across the whole study: About 77 million unique TCRs from HLA-typed donors made up an early data release. Study results and limitations: The dataset shows that most TCR sequences were rare, while some public TCRs occurred in many donors. A missense variant in DCLRE1C was later tied to TCR beta V- and J-gene trimming. The productive fraction for most TCR beta V segments was about 87% or about 30% in an earlier analysis.

This PCR relied on a set of 60 Vbeta primers and 13 Jbeta primers. TCRdb's copy holds only in-frame clones and misses some; the assay was immunoSEQ multiplex PCR. The repertoire holds around 140,000 clones, with 78% as singletons. This TCR was recovered from a woman aged 35 to 49 in good health and CMV-seropositive. Sequencing input: PBMCs.

The CDR3 is CASSLAGYYNEQFF. The CDR3 DNA follows: TGTGCCAGTTCTTTAGCGGGGTATTACAATGAGCAGTTCTTC. The chain has TRBV28 and TRBJ2-1, with 8 bases lining up with TRBD2. Trimming cost V 9 bases and J 4 bases; bases outside gene matches: 8. The germline V gene has CDR1 MDHEN and CDR2 SYDVKM. CDR3 length: 14 amino acids. The variable domain in full, completed from reference TRBV28 and TRBJ2-1, reads DVKVTQSSRYLVKRTGEKVFLECVQDMDHENMFWYRQDPGLGLRLIYFSYDVKMKEKGDIPEGYSVSREKKERFSLILESASTNQTSMYLCASSLAGYYNEQFFGPGTRLTVL.